A single T cell receptor (beta chain) is shown here with its context. These data are taken from a study of blood T cell repertoires in COVID-19. Method: immunoSEQ multiplex PCR; TCRdb's copy keeps in-frame clones and lacks some. The profile shows 300,000 to 500,000 clones, over 75% of them singletons. Germline V gene data show CDR1 as SGHTA and CDR2 as FQGNSA. V was trimmed by 3 bases and J by 3 bases, leaving 14 bases between them. There are 15 residues in the CDR3. The V and J genes are TRBV7-2 and TRBJ1-1, with a possible D match to TRBD1 (5 bases). The clonotype comes from a woman aged 40 to 49 with acute COVID-19. What was sequenced was PBMCs or T cells enriched from blood (not recorded which). CDR3 loop: CASSLGSRGDTEAFF. Here the CDR3 DNA reads TGTGCCAGCAGCTTGGGATCAAGGGGCGACACTGAAGCTTTCTTT. Full variable domain (outside the CDR3, taken from reference TRBV7-2 and TRBJ1-1): GAGVSQSPSNKVTEKGKDVELRCDPISGHTALYWYRQSLGQGLEFLIYFQGNSAPDKSGLPSDRFSAERTGGSVSTLTIQRTQQEDSAVYLCASSLGSRGDTEAFFGQGTRLTVV.